Listed here are 14 T cell receptor beta chains from one sample, sequenced in a study of cytomegalovirus exposure and HLA in healthy donors. PCR used 60 Vbeta primers and 13 Jbeta primers. Profiling relied on immunoSEQ multiplex PCR, and the TCRdb table lists in-frame clones only, not all of them. The sample gives roughly 180,000 clones, roughly four fifths of which show up once; under 5% is in the top ten. Input material: PBMCs. These TCRs come from a girl aged 10 to 17 in good health and CMV-seropositive.

This clone was recorded only once. The chain couples TRBV11-3 to TRBJ2-5, with a weak D call TRBD2 (7 bases). Germline V gives CDR1 SGHNT, CDR2 YENEEA. The CDR3 has 18 amino acids. V lost 2 bases and J lost 1, with 20 bases in between. The CDR3 DNA sequence: TGTGCCAGCAGCTTAAGGGGAGGTGGAGGGGGGGTCCAAGAGACCCAGTACTTC. Translated, it gives CASSLRGGGGGVQETQYF. The variable domain in full, completed from reference TRBV11-3 and TRBJ2-5, reads EAGVVQSPRYKIIEKKQPVAFWCNPISGHNTLYWYLQNLGQGPELLIRYENEEAVDDSQLPKDRFSAERLKGVDSTLKIQPAELGDSAVYLCASSLRGGGGGVQETQYFGPGTRLLVL.

With regard to this clone: The same CDR3 arises from other DNA sequences in this sample as well. The chain combines TRBV4-1 with TRBJ1-1, with D tentatively TRBD1 (6 bases). The CDR3 has 13 amino acids. Trimming stripped 3 bases from V and 1 base from J, with 6 bases between. The germline gives CDR1 MGHRA, CDR2 YSYEKL. The DNA of the CDR3 is TGCGCCAGCAGCCAGACAGGGAACACTGAAGCTTTCTTT. The encoded protein is CASSQTGNTEAFF.

The rearrangement links TRBV2 to TRBJ1-1, with D possibly being TRBD1 (5 bases). This CDR3 is 13 amino acids long. Trimming stripped 8 bases from V and 7 bases from J, with 17 bases between. CDR1 and CDR2 (germline): SNHLY, FYNNEI. The chain's CDR3 is CASHRRATGEAFF. CDR3 in DNA: TGTGCCAGCCACAGGCGAGCGACGGGTGAAGCTTTCTTT.

The gene calls are TRBV11-2 and TRBJ1-2; TRBD1 matches at 7 bases. Germline trimming cut 6 bases from V and 4 bases from J; bases unmatched to any gene: 5. This CDR3 spans 13 amino acids. Germline assignment: CDR1 SGHAT and CDR2 FQNNGV. The CDR3 spells CASRQTGTYGYTF. DNA of the CDR3: TGTGCCAGCAGACAGACAGGGACCTATGGCTACACCTTC.

The J gene is TRBJ1-1, the V gene TRBV6-6, with D possibly being TRBD1 (6 bases). In germline, CDR1 is MNHNY, CDR2 SVGAGI (reference sequence). The CDR3 is made up of 12 amino acids. Trimming shortened V by 4 bases and J by 5 bases, and 8 bases separated the two germline ends. The CDR3 here is CASSLQGTEAFF. In DNA, the CDR3 is TGTGCCAGCAGTTTACAGGGAACTGAAGCTTTCTTT.

The genes are TRBV10-1 and TRBJ2-5, with 8 bases aligning to TRBD2. The CDR3 sequence is 15 residues long. Germline assignment: CDR1 WNHNN and CDR2 SYGVQD (reference sequence). Trimming cost V 0 bases and J 1 base; bases outside gene matches: 1. CDR3 residues: CASSESRGGQETQYF. CDR3 nucleotide sequence: TGCGCCAGCAGTGAGTCACGGGGGGGCCAAGAGACCCAGTACTTC.

The rearrangement links TRBV5-6 to TRBJ2-3, with 11 bases lining up with TRBD1. The V gene's germline CDR1 is SGHDT and CDR2 YYEEEE. There are 15 residues in the CDR3. V was pared by 0 bases and J by 7 bases, with 4 bases of the junction left unmatched. CDR3 DNA: TGTGCCAGCAGCTTGGGGACAGGGGGCTTTAATACGCAGTATTTT. Encoded protein: CASSLGTGGFNTQYF.

The CDR3, as DNA: TGTGCCAGCAGCTCTGGGGGGAACTCCTACGAGCAGTACTTC. Translating it yields CASSSGGNSYEQYF. The chain uses TRBV5-4 and TRBJ2-7, with D maybe TRBD2 (6 bases). The CDR3 runs 14 residues. The germline V and J ends were trimmed by 3 bases and 0 bases, with 10 bases remaining between them. The V gene's germline CDR1 is SGHNT and CDR2 YYREEE (reference sequence).

The J gene is TRBJ1-4, the V gene TRBV5-4, with 7 bases matching TRBD1. The germline CDR1 and CDR2 sequences are SGHNT and YYREEE (reference sequence). V lost 3 bases and J lost 8; bases outside the gene matches: 10. The CDR3 is made up of 15 amino acids. The CDR3 region has the DNA TGTGCCAGCAGCTGGGGGTCAGGGGGAGGCGAAAAACTGTTTTTT. It encodes CASSWGSGGGEKLFF.

This clone was counted only a few times. This chain uses TRBV6-4 with TRBJ2-3, with D possibly TRBD1 on 5 matching bases. Per the germline V gene, CDR1 is MRHNA and CDR2 is SNTAGT. V was clipped by 5 bases and J by 4 bases, with 13 bases between them. This CDR3 comprises 14 residues. The CDR3 DNA reads as TGTGCCAGCAGTCCCACCGTAGGGGCAGATACGCAGTATTTT. It yields the protein CASSPTVGADTQYF.

The CDR3 here is CASSVSGDQETQYF. CDR3 bases: TGTGCCAGCAGCGTTAGCGGGGATCAAGAGACCCAGTACTTC. The chain links TRBV9 to TRBJ2-5; TRBD2 matches at 8 bases. V was pared by 2 bases and J by 2 bases, with 2 bases of the junction left unmatched. The germline V gene has CDR1 SGDLS and CDR2 YYNGEE. This CDR3 contains 14 residues.

This sequence joins TRBV7-9 and TRBJ1-2, with 8 bases lining up with TRBD1. The CDR3 is 14 residues long. Germline loops: CDR1 SEHNR, CDR2 FQNEAQ (reference sequence). V gave up 0 bases and J gave up 8 bases; unmatched junction bases: 5. The CDR3 DNA sequence: TGTGCCAGCAGCTTAGCCCAACAGGGGGGGGGCTACACCTTC. This encodes CASSLAQQGGGYTF.

This rearrangement joins TRBV5-4 to TRBJ1-1, with D possibly TRBD1 on 6 matching bases. CDR3 length equals 14 residues. CDR1 and CDR2 from the germline V gene are SGHNT and YYREEE (reference sequence). Trimming pared 0 bases from V and 9 bases from J, leaving 15 bases between. CDR3 region: CASSLAGGPPKAFF. The CDR3 region has the DNA TGTGCCAGCAGCTTGGCGGGGGGCCCCCCTAAAGCTTTCTTT.

This clone occurred a few times. The rearrangement links TRBV5-1 to TRBJ2-2; the match to TRBD1 covers 7 bases. CDR1 and CDR2 (germline): SGHRS, YFSETQ. The CDR3 has 15 residues. V shed 4 bases, J shed 4 bases, and the junction held 7 bases outside the gene matches. The CDR3 protein is CASSEETGRTGELFF. CDR3 DNA: TGCGCCAGCAGCGAGGAGACAGGGCGCACCGGGGAGCTGTTTTTT.